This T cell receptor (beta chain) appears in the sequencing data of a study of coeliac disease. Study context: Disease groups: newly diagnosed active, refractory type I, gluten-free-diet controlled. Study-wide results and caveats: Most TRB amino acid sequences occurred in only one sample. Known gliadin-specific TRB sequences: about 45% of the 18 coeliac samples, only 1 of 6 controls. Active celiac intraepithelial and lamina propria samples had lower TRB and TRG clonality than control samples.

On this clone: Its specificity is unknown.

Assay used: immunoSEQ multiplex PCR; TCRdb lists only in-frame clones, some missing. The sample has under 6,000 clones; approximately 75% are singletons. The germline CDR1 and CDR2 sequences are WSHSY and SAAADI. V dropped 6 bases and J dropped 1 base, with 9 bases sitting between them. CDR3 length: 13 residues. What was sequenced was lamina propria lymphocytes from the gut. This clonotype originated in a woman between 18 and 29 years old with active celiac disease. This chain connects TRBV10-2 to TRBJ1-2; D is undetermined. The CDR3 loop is CASREQSNYGYTF. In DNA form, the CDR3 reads TGCGCCAGCAGGGAACAGAGTAACTATGGCTACACCTTC.